The 16 T cell receptor beta chains listed next were all sequenced from one sample in a study of blood T cells in healthy people across ages. The second PCR ran about 6 to 11 cycles with a sample-barcoded 5' primer and J-beta primers. TCRdb called the 5' RACE reads again in MiXCR, with one record for every CDR3 protein. The sample lists under 1 million distinct CDR3 sequences; 40% to 50% were seen once. Sequencing was done on a sample of blood. These TCRs come from a man between 60 and 75 years old in good health.

This clonotype was counted only a few times. The gene calls are TRBV30 and TRBJ2-4; D tentatively fits TRBD1 or TRBD2 (5 bases each). CDR1 and CDR2 from the germline V gene are GTSNPN and SVGIG (reference sequence). V lost 4 bases and J lost 13, with 23 bases in between. The CDR3 runs 14 residues. CDR3 residues: CAWNLEGPYNEQYF. CDR3 nucleotide sequence: TGTGCCTGGAATTTAGAGGGGCCTTACAATGAGCAGTACTTC.

In its sample, this clonotype was seen a few times. The chain recombines TRBV4-1 with TRBJ2-3; D not resolved. Germline CDR1 reads MGHRA; CDR2 reads YSYEKL. This CDR3 is built from 13 residues. The germline V and J ends were trimmed by 0 bases and 12 bases, with 13 bases remaining between them. The CDR3 protein is CASSQDPDRPQYF. CDR3 coding DNA: TGCGCCAGCAGCCAAGACCCGGACCGTCCTCAGTATTTT.

V is TRBV2 and J is TRBJ2-5; 8 nucleotides agree with TRBD1. The CDR3 extends over 12 amino acids. The junction had 7 bases not matched to a gene; V was cut back by 3 bases and J by 13 bases. Germline CDR1 and CDR2: SNHLY and FYNNEI. The CDR3 reads CASSEMDRVVYF. The CDR3 DNA sequence: TGTGCCAGCAGTGAGATGGACAGGGTTGTGTACTTC.

This clonotype was counted between two and nine times. The J gene is TRBJ2-1, the V gene TRBV28; TRBD2 is a possible D gene (6 bases). Per germline, CDR1 MDHEN and CDR2 SYDVKM. V dropped 5 bases and J dropped 9 bases, with 20 bases sitting between them. The CDR3 spans 15 residues. The CDR3: CASSRGSSVISEQFF. Written as DNA, the CDR3 is TGTGCCAGCAGTCGGGGGTCGTCGGTAATCAGTGAGCAGTTCTTC.

The chain combines TRBV30 with TRBJ2-5; either TRBD1 or TRBD2 may fit D (5 bases each). The V end lost 2 bases, the J end lost 5 bases, and 12 bases lay between the germline ends. The length of the CDR3 is 13 residues. The germline gives CDR1 GTSNPN, CDR2 SVGIG (reference sequence). The CDR3 loop reads CAWSTRGRETQYF. In nucleotides, the CDR3 is TGTGCCTGGAGTACCCGGGGACGGGAGACCCAGTACTTC.

This clonotype was detected many times. This chain links TRBV7-2 with TRBJ2-5, with D perhaps TRBD1 or TRBD2 (7 bases each). CDR3 length equals 16 residues. V lost 2 bases and J lost 2, with 15 bases in between. Germline V gives CDR1 SGHTA, CDR2 FQGNSA. The CDR3 coding sequence is TGTGCCAGCAGCTTATCACCAGGGGGGGGACAAGAGACCCAGTACTTC. It codes for CASSLSPGGGQETQYF.

This clonotype turned up a few times. This chain connects TRBV6-2 or TRBV6-3 to TRBJ1-1; D is possibly TRBD1 (5 bases). CDR1 and CDR2 (germline): MNHEY, SVGEGT. V shed 6 bases and J shed 5 bases, with 16 bases lying between them. This CDR3 spans 14 amino acids. CDR3 amino acids: CASSHQGSGTEAFF. The DNA of the CDR3 is TGTGCCAGCAGCCATCAGGGAAGTGGGACTGAAGCTTTCTTT.

V gene TRBV5-8 combines with J gene TRBJ1-6; tentatively, D is TRBD1 (6 bases). The CDR3 has 17 amino acids. V lost 4 bases and J 6 bases, leaving 20 bases between the germline ends. Looked up from germline, CDR1 is SGHTS and CDR2 is YDEGEE. Here the CDR3 DNA reads TGTGCCAGCAGCCCCGGACAGTGGGATTTGGTTAATTCACCCCTCCACTTT. Translated: CASSPGQWDLVNSPLHF.

V is TRBV20-1 and J is TRBJ2-1; tentative D call: TRBD2 (5 bases). Germline CDR1 and CDR2: DFQATT and SNEGSKA (reference sequence). V was shortened by 4 bases and J by 9 bases, with 13 bases between the two germline ends. This CDR3 comprises 12 residues. CDR3 nucleotide sequence: TGCAGTGCTAAGGTCGGGAACAGTGAGCAGTTCTTC. It is translated as CSAKVGNSEQFF.

This clonotype was observed a few times. V and J are TRBV5-1 and TRBJ2-7; a possible D gene is TRBD2 (5 bases). V dropped 0 bases and J dropped 3 bases, with 16 bases sitting between them. CDR3 size: 16 residues. From germline, CDR1 is SGHRS and CDR2 YFSETQ. CDR3 in amino acids: CASSLDVGSDFYEQYF. CDR3 sequence (DNA): TGCGCCAGCAGCTTGGACGTGGGGAGCGACTTCTACGAGCAGTACTTC.

The chain carries TRBV12-3 or TRBV12-4 and TRBJ1-2; D remains ambiguous. Trimming stripped 6 bases from V and 7 bases from J, with 12 bases between. The CDR3 totals 12 residues. The CDR3 is CASSSHAGGYTF. The DNA for the CDR3 is TGTGCCAGCAGCTCCCACGCCGGTGGCTACACCTTC.

This clonotype has just one count. A much larger clone differs from this one at a single base, so this may be a read error. The CDR3 sequence is CSLGQGLYNEQYF. CDR3 bases: TGCAGCTTAGGACAGGGACTATACAATGAGCAGTACTTC. The V call is TRBV29-1, the J call TRBJ2-1; D is perhaps TRBD1 (8 bases). The end of the DNA fits TRBJ2-7 better, so the J call may be wrong. Germline lookup yields CDR1 SQVTM and CDR2 ANQGSEA. The CDR3 length is 13 residues.

Only a few counts were recorded for this clonotype. This chain connects TRBV4-3 to TRBJ2-7, with D possibly TRBD1 on 5 matching bases. This CDR3 spans 14 amino acids. Trimming pared 1 base from V and 2 bases from J, leaving 9 bases between. Germline V lookup: CDR1 LGHNA, CDR2 YSLEER. Here the CDR3 reads CASSQVTGTYEQYF. The CDR3 nucleotides are TGCGCCAGCAGCCAAGTAACAGGAACCTACGAGCAGTACTTC.

For this clonotype: One end of the junction varies from germline; a read error may be responsible. The chain employs TRBV28 and TRBJ2-4; maybe TRBD1 (6 bases). The closer fit of TRBJ2-7 to the DNA end suggests the J call may be wrong. Germline V gene data show CDR1 as MDHEN and CDR2 as SYDVKM. CDR3 length equals 15 residues. CDR3 protein: CAGSLTPGHIGEQYF. The CDR3 DNA reads TGTGCCGGCAGTCTGACGCCGGGACATATCGGCGAGCAGTACTTC.

The gene calls are TRBV11-3 and TRBJ2-3, with 11 nucleotides matching TRBD1. The CDR3 length is 14 residues. The V gene's germline CDR1 is SGHNT and CDR2 YENEEA. The V gene end was trimmed by 6 bases and the J gene end by 6 bases; junction bases not matched to a gene: 5. As DNA, the CDR3 is TGTGCCAGCAGTAAAGGGACAGGGGGTGATACGCAGTATTTT. Translating it yields CASSKGTGGDTQYF.

This clonotype was detected a few times. The chain carries TRBV5-1 and TRBJ2-7; the match to TRBD2 covers 8 bases. CDR3 length equals 16 residues. V was pared by 0 bases and J by 2 bases, with 7 bases of the junction left unmatched. In germline, CDR1 is SGHRS, CDR2 YFSETQ. The CDR3 DNA is TGCGCCAGCAGCTTGGTTCGAGCGGGGGCAGCCTACGAGCAGTACTTC. It translates to CASSLVRAGAAYEQYF.